The 26 T cell receptor beta chains given below trace back to one sample, sequenced in a study of CD8+ T cells in alopecia areata. Investigators isolated RNA and reverse transcribed it into cDNA to act as the sequencing template. TCRdb's table, derived via immunoSEQ multiplex PCR, lists solely in-frame clones and lacks some. The repertoire holds around 140,000 clones, with roughly half as singletons. The specimen comprised CD4+ T cells sorted from blood, sampled at week 0. These receptors came from a human donor with alopecia areata.

The chain has TRBV29-1 and TRBJ1-2, with TRBD1 matching over 7 bases. The CDR3 spans 13 residues. Germline loops: CDR1 SQVTM, CDR2 ANQGSEA. V gave up 6 bases and J gave up 8 bases; unmatched junction bases: 12. The CDR3 region is CSVTPGGRSGYTF. The CDR3 DNA is TGCAGCGTAACCCCAGGGGGGAGGTCCGGCTACACCTTC.

The chain carries TRBV2 and TRBJ1-1; D uncertain. The V end lost 3 bases, the J end lost 9 bases, and 11 bases lay between the germline ends. The germline gives CDR1 SNHLY, CDR2 FYNNEI. CDR3 length: 12 amino acids. The CDR3 sequence: CASSDDGPKAFF. The CDR3 DNA follows: TGTGCCAGCAGTGACGACGGGCCCAAAGCTTTCTTT.

This clone has just a few counts. The chain carries TRBV7-3 and TRBJ1-1; maybe TRBD1 (5 bases). Germline V gene lookup returns CDR1 SGHTA and CDR2 FQGTGA. V was shortened by 5 bases and J by 0 bases, with 7 bases between the two germline ends. The CDR3 consists of 13 residues. CDR3 protein: CASSKGVNTEAFF. The CDR3 coding sequence is TGTGCCAGCAGCAAAGGGGTGAACACTGAAGCTTTCTTT.

The chain combines TRBV23-1 with TRBJ1-5; maybe TRBD1 (5 bases). TRBV23-1 is identified as an open reading frame with a role that is uncertain. The CDR3 runs to 16 residues. V was clipped by 3 bases and J by 7 bases, with 19 bases between them. CDR3 coding DNA: TGCGCCAGCAGTCACCGCGGAGCAGGGTCTCGACAGCCCCAGCATTTT. Residues: CASSHRGAGSRQPQHF.

This clone showed up just a few times. J is TRBJ2-7 and V is TRBV14; no firm D call. The germline gives CDR1 SGHDN, CDR2 FVKESK. V lost 4 bases to trimming and J lost 0 bases, with 10 bases between them. The CDR3 runs 14 residues. The CDR3 DNA follows: TGTGCCAGCAGCCGAGCAAGAAGCTCCTACGAGCAGTACTTC. Protein product: CASSRARSSYEQYF.

A single count supports this clone. The chain uses TRBV15 and TRBJ2-5; tentatively, D is TRBD2 (5 bases). Looked up from germline, CDR1 is LNHNV and CDR2 is YYDKDF (reference sequence). Trimming stripped 1 base from V and 1 base from J, with 7 bases between. This CDR3 contains 14 residues. The CDR3 loop reads CATSRGLSQETQYF. In DNA, the CDR3 is TGTGCCACCAGCAGAGGACTATCCCAAGAGACCCAGTACTTC. Together with reference TRBV15 and TRBJ2-5, the CDR3 gives the full variable domain: DAMVIQNPRYQVTQFGKPVTLSCSQTLNHNVMYWYQQKSSQAPKLLFHYYDKDFNNEADTPDNFQSRRPNTSFCFLDIRSPGLGDTAMYLCATSRGLSQETQYFGPGTRLLVL.

CDR3 in DNA: TGTGCCAGCAGTCGAAGAGAGGACAGAGGGTATGGCTACACCTTC. It encodes CASSRREDRGYGYTF. The rearrangement links TRBV2 to TRBJ1-2; TRBD1 might be the D (6 bases). Trimming stripped 5 bases from V and 5 bases from J, with 18 bases between. This CDR3 has 15 amino acids. Germline CDR1 is SNHLY and CDR2 is FYNNEI.

V is TRBV27 and J is TRBJ1-2; 8 nucleotides align to TRBD1. Germline V gene data show CDR1 as MNHEY and CDR2 as SMNVEV (reference sequence). This CDR3 is built from 16 residues. The junction had 16 bases not matched to a gene; V was cut back by 5 bases and J by 8 bases. CDR3 nucleotide sequence: TGTGCCAGCAGTCCCCCGGACAGGGCTGGATTGAGGGGCTACACCTTC. Translated, it gives CASSPPDRAGLRGYTF.

The V call is TRBV9, the J call TRBJ2-7; 10 bases line up with TRBD1. The CDR3 is made up of 15 amino acids. Germline trimming cut 2 bases from V and 3 bases from J; bases unmatched to any gene: 5. Germline V gene lookup returns CDR1 SGDLS and CDR2 YYNGEE. The CDR3: CASSVGTGVSYEQYF. The DNA for the CDR3 is TGTGCCAGCAGCGTTGGGACAGGGGTAAGCTACGAGCAGTACTTC.

The V call is TRBV29-1, the J call TRBJ2-3; the D gene is possibly TRBD1 (6 bases). Germline CDR1 is SQVTM and CDR2 is ANQGSEA. Trimming removed 3 bases from V and 4 bases from J, with 14 bases in between. The CDR3 has 14 amino acids. The CDR3 reads CSVDWQGLSDTQYF. Here the CDR3 DNA reads TGCAGCGTTGATTGGCAGGGGTTATCAGATACGCAGTATTTT.

The CDR3 DNA is TGTGCCAGCAGCTTAAATCCCGGGCTATCCTACGAGCAGTACTTC. This encodes CASSLNPGLSYEQYF. The gene calls are TRBV7-2 and TRBJ2-7, with D unresolved. CDR1 is SGHTA and CDR2 is FQGNSA in the germline V gene. Trimming took 2 bases from V and 1 from J, leaving 12 bases between them. The CDR3 spans 15 residues. The full variable domain, its missing parts supplied by reference TRBV7-2 and TRBJ2-7, is GAGVSQSPSNKVTEKGKDVELRCDPISGHTALYWYRQSLGQGLEFLIYFQGNSAPDKSGLPSDRFSAERTGGSVSTLTIQRTQQEDSAVYLCASSLNPGLSYEQYFGPGTRLTVT.

The chain couples TRBV2 to TRBJ2-3; weak D call: TRBD2 (5 bases). Germline V CDR1 and CDR2: SNHLY, FYNNEI. The CDR3 spans 13 residues. Trimming left V 4 bases short and J 5 bases short, with 10 bases between. The CDR3 loop is CASSGIAGDTQYF. CDR3 sequence (DNA): TGTGCCAGCAGTGGAATTGCGGGAGATACGCAGTATTTT. Filled out from reference TRBV2 and TRBJ2-3, the complete variable domain reads EPEVTQTPSHQVTQMGQEVILRCVPISNHLYFYWYRQILGQKVEFLVSFYNNEISEKSEIFDDQFSVERPDGSNFTLKIRSTKLEDSAMYFCASSGIAGDTQYFGPGTRLTVL.

The chain joins TRBV9 to TRBJ1-5; D unclear. Germline V CDR1 and CDR2: SGDLS, YYNGEE. The CDR3 consists of 14 residues. Trimming left V 0 bases short and J 5 bases short, with 9 bases between. CDR3 residues: CASSVGGWYQPQHF. CDR3 bases: TGTGCCAGCAGCGTAGGGGGTTGGTATCAGCCCCAGCATTTT.

The chain combines TRBV6-5 with TRBJ2-7; D unclear. Germline assignment: CDR1 MNHEY and CDR2 SVGAGI. The CDR3 has 11 residues. V lost 6 bases and J lost 3, with 6 bases in between. CDR3 coding DNA: TGTGCCAGCAGCCCTAACTACGAGCAGTACTTC. It specifies CASSPNYEQYF.

This chain joins TRBV7-8 and TRBJ2-7; TRBD2 aligns across 12 bases. Trimming cost V 5 bases and J 0 bases; bases outside gene matches: 5. The CDR3 has 16 amino acids. CDR1 and CDR2 from the germline V gene are SGHVS and FQNEAQ. In DNA form, the CDR3 reads TGTGCCAGCAGCGCTAGCGGGAGGGGATTCTCCTACGAGCAGTACTTC. Its protein product is CASSASGRGFSYEQYF.

The V and J genes are TRBV15 and TRBJ1-2, with D uncertain. The CDR3 totals 12 residues. V was shortened by 0 bases and J by 4 bases, with 3 bases between the two germline ends. CDR1 LNHNV and CDR2 YYDKDF come from the germline V gene (reference sequence). The CDR3 here is CATSRDTYGYTF. CDR3 coding DNA: TGTGCCACCAGCAGAGATACCTATGGCTACACCTTC.

The chain has TRBV19 and TRBJ1-5; TRBD1 matches 11 bases. This CDR3 region has 16 residues. V shed 6 bases, J shed 3 bases, and the junction held 7 bases outside the gene matches. Germline CDR1 reads LNHDA; CDR2 reads SQIVND (reference sequence). Here the CDR3 DNA reads TGTGCCAGTAGACCTAGGACAGGGGGCCCCAATCAGCCCCAGCATTTT. The encoded protein is CASRPRTGGPNQPQHF. Combining the CDR3 with reference TRBV19 and TRBJ1-5 gives the whole variable domain DGGITQSPKYLFRKEGQNVTLSCEQNLNHDAMYWYRQDPGQGLRLIYYSQIVNDFQKGDIAEGYSVSREKKESFPLTVTSAQKNPTAFYLCASRPRTGGPNQPQHFGDGTRLSIL.

The V call is TRBV27, the J call TRBJ2-7; D might be TRBD1 (5 bases). The germline V gene has CDR1 MNHEY and CDR2 SMNVEV (reference sequence). Deletions cut 3 bases from V and 4 bases from J, with 16 bases between. The CDR3 extends over 15 amino acids. The CDR3 sequence: CASSFPAGKRYEQYF. The CDR3 bases are TGTGCCAGCAGTTTCCCGGCAGGGAAACGGTACGAGCAGTACTTC.

The table lists this clone with a few counts. V is TRBV7-2 and J is TRBJ1-1; D is uncertain. This CDR3 comprises 15 residues. The ends were cut back, 3 bases at V and 5 bases at J, with 16 bases in the middle. Germline CDR1 reads SGHTA; CDR2 reads FQGNSA. This CDR3 reads CASSLSVEVRTEAFF. As DNA, the CDR3 is TGTGCCAGCAGCTTGAGTGTGGAGGTGAGGACTGAAGCTTTCTTT.

The table lists this clone with many counts. The chain links TRBV28 to TRBJ1-5, with TRBD1 as a possible D gene (5 bases). CDR3 length: 16 amino acids. Looked up from germline, CDR1 is MDHEN and CDR2 is SYDVKM. V lost 5 bases, J lost 2 bases, and 16 bases lay in between. The CDR3 is CASSPPRFRGNQPQHF. For the CDR3, the DNA is TGTGCCAGCAGTCCCCCCCGCTTCAGGGGCAATCAGCCCCAGCATTTT.

This clone was recorded a few times. This chain connects TRBV19 to TRBJ1-1; 7 positions match TRBD1. CDR3 length equals 14 residues. Trimming cost V 4 bases and J 6 bases; bases outside gene matches: 8. Germline loops: CDR1 LNHDA, CDR2 SQIVND (reference sequence). The CDR3 protein is CASSKGTVVPEAFF. The CDR3 DNA reads as TGTGCCAGTAGTAAAGGGACAGTAGTCCCTGAAGCTTTCTTT.

The chain combines TRBV5-1 with TRBJ2-7; D may match TRBD1 or TRBD2 (5 bases each). V was clipped by 1 base and J by 9 bases, with 23 bases between them. Looked up from germline, CDR1 is SGHRS and CDR2 is YFSETQ. This CDR3 is 16 amino acids long. Here the CDR3 DNA reads TGCGCCAGCAGCTTGTGGGGGTCCAGCACTTCTGGTGGGCAGTACTTC. It specifies CASSLWGSSTSGGQYF.

This clone was detected only a few times. The chain combines TRBV2 with TRBJ2-5, with D possibly TRBD1 on 6 matching bases. Trimming cost V 7 bases and J 1 base, with 13 bases left between them. In germline, CDR1 is SNHLY, CDR2 FYNNEI. The CDR3 covers 14 residues. CDR3 amino acids: CASMKDRSQETQYF. In nucleotides, the CDR3 is TGTGCCAGCATGAAAGACAGGAGCCAAGAGACCCAGTACTTC.

As regards this clone: The same CDR3 is also encoded by other DNA sequences in this sample. CDR3 residues: CSVAGSTNTGELFF. The DNA for the CDR3 is TGCAGCGTTGCGGGAAGCACGAACACCGGGGAGCTGTTTTTT. This chain uses TRBV29-1 with TRBJ2-2; D is perhaps TRBD2 (5 bases). CDR3 length: 14 residues. Germline V CDR1 and CDR2: SQVTM, ANQGSEA. V was clipped by 4 bases and J by 0 bases, with 9 bases between them.

The rearrangement links TRBV5-1 to TRBJ2-1; possible D gene TRBD1, 5 bases. The CDR3 covers 15 residues. CDR1 and CDR2 from the germline V gene are SGHRS and YFSETQ. V was pared by 3 bases and J by 6 bases, with 16 bases between. The CDR3 region is CASSSIGAPVNEQFF. The DNA of the CDR3 is TGCGCCAGCAGCTCCATAGGGGCTCCGGTCAATGAGCAGTTCTTC.

The chain recombines TRBV7-8 with TRBJ2-7; D might be TRBD2 (6 bases). CDR1 and CDR2 from the germline V gene are SGHVS and FQNEAQ. There are 14 residues in the CDR3. The V and J ends lost 5 bases and 2 bases respectively, with 13 bases between them. CDR3 loop: CASSRRGGAYEQYF. In DNA form, the CDR3 reads TGTGCCAGCAGCCGCCGGGGCGGGGCCTACGAGCAGTACTTC.